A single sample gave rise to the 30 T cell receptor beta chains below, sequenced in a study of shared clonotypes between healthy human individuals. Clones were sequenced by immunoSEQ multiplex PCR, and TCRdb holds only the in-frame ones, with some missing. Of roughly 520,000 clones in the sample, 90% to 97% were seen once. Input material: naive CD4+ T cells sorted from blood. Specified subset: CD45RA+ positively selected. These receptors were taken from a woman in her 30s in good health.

The DNA of the CDR3 is TGTGCCAGTAGTATGGGGGGGCCTGGAAACACCATATATTTT. Its protein is CASSMGGPGNTIYF. The chain employs TRBV19 and TRBJ1-3; maybe TRBD1 (6 bases). V gave up 3 bases and J gave up 2 bases, with 8 bases separating them. The CDR3 length is 14 residues. Germline V gene lookup returns CDR1 LNHDA and CDR2 SQIVND (reference sequence).

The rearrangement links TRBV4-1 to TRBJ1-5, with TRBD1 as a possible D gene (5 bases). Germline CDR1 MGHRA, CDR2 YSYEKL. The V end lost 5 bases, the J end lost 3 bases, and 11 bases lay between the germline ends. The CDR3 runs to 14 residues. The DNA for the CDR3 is TGCGCCAGCAGCTGGGGACCCTCCAATCAGCCCCAGCATTTT. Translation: CASSWGPSNQPQHF.

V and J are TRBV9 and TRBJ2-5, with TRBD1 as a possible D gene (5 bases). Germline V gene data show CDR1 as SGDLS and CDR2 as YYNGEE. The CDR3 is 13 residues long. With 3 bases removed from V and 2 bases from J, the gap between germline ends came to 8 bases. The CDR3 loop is CASSATAQETQYF. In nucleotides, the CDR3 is TGTGCCAGCAGCGCGACAGCTCAAGAGACCCAGTACTTC.

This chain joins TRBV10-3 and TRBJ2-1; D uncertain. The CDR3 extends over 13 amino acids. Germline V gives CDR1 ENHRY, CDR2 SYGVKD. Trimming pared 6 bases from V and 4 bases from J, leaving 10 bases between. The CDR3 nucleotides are TGTGCCATCAGGTTGGCGGAGTACAATGAGCAGTTCTTC. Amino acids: CAIRLAEYNEQFF.

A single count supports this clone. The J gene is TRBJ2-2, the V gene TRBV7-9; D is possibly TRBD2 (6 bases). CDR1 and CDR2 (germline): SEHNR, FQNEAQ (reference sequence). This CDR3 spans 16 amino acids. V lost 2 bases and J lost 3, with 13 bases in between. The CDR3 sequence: CASSLIGGMDTGELFF. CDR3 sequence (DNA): TGTGCCAGCAGCTTAATCGGGGGAATGGACACCGGGGAGCTGTTTTTT.

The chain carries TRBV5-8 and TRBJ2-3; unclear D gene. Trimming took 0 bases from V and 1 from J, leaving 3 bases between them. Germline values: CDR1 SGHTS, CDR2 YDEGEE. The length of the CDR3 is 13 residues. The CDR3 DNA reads TGTGCCAGCAGCTTGGGTGGCACAGATACGCAGTATTTT. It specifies CASSLGGTDTQYF.

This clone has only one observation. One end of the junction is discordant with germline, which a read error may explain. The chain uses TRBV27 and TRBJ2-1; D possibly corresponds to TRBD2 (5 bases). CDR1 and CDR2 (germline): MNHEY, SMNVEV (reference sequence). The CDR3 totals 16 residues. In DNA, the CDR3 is TGTGTCAGCCAACACTTACTGGGGAGCTCCTACAATGAGCAGTTCTTC. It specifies CVSQHLLGSSYNEQFF.

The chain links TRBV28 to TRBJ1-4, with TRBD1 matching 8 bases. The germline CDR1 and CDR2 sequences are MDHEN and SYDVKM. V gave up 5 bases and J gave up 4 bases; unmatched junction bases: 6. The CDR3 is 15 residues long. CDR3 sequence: CASSRAGGRNEKLFF. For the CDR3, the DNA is TGTGCCAGCAGTCGTGCAGGGGGCCGTAATGAAAAACTGTTTTTT.

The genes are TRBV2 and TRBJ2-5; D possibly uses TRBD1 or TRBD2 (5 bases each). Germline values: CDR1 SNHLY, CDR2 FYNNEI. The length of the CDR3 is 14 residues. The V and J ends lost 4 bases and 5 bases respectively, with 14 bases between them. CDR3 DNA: TGTGCCAGCAGTGGGAGGTGGGCAGGGGAGACCCAGTACTTC. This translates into CASSGRWAGETQYF.

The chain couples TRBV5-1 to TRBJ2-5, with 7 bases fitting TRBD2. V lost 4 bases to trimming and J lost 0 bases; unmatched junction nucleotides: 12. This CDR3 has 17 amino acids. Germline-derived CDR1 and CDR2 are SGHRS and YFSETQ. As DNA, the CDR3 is TGCGCCAGCAGCCACGCGGGTTTAGCGGGCCACCAAGAGACCCAGTACTTC. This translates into CASSHAGLAGHQETQYF.

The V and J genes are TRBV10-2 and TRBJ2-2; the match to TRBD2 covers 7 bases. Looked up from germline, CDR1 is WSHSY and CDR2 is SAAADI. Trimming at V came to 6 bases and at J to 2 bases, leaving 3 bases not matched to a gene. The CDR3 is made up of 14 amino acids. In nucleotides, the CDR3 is TGCGCCAGCAGAGCTAGCGGTAACACCGGGGAGCTGTTTTTT. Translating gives CASRASGNTGELFF.

Here the CDR3 reads CASSVAGDSGNTIYF. CDR3 nucleotide sequence: TGTGCCAGCAGCGTAGCCGGCGACTCTGGAAACACCATATATTTT. This sequence joins TRBV9 and TRBJ1-3; D is unresolved. Germline V gives CDR1 SGDLS, CDR2 YYNGEE. Trimming shortened V by 0 bases and J by 0 bases, and 7 bases separated the two germline ends. The CDR3 extends over 15 amino acids.

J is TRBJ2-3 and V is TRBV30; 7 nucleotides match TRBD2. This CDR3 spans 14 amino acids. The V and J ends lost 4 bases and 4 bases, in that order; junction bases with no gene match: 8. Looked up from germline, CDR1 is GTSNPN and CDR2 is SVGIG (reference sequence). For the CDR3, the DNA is TGTGCCTGGACCCCATGGGGAGGGGCAGATACGCAGTATTTT. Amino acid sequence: CAWTPWGGADTQYF.

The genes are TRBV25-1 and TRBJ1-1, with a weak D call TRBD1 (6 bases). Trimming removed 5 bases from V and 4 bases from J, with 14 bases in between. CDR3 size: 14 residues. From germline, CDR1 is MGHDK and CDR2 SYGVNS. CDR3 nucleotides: TGTGCCAGCAGTAGAACAGGGCAGGGCACTGAAGCTTTCTTT. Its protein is CASSRTGQGTEAFF.

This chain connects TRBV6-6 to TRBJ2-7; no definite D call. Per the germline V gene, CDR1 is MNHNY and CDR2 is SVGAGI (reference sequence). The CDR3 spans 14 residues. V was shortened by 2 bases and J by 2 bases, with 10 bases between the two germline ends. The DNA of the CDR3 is TGTGCCAGCAGTTACAGGGCGGAGACCTACGAGCAGTACTTC. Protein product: CASSYRAETYEQYF.

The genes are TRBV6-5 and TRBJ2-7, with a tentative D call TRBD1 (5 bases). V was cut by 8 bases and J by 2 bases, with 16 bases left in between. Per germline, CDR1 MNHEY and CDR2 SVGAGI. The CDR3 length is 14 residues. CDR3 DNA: TGTGCCAGCTCTCGGACCCAGGGCGCCTACGAGCAGTACTTC. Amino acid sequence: CASSRTQGAYEQYF.

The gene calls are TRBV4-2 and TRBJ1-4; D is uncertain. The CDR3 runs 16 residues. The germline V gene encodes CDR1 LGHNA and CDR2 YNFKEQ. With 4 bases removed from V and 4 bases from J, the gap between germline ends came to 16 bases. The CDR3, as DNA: TGTGCCAGCAGCCTAGTAGGGATTTCTGGTAATGAAAAACTGTTTTTT. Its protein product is CASSLVGISGNEKLFF.

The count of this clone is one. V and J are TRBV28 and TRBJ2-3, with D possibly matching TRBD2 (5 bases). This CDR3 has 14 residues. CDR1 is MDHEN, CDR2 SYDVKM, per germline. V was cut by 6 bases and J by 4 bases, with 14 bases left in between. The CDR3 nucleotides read TGTGCCAGCAGGCTAGCCTCGAGCTCAGATACGCAGTATTTT. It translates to CASRLASSSDTQYF.

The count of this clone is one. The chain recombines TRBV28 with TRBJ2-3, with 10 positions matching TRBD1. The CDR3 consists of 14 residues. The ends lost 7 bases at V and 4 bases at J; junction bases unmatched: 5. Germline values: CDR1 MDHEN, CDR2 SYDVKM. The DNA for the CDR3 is TGTGCCAGCAAGGGACAGGGGATCTCAGATACGCAGTATTTT. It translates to CASKGQGISDTQYF.

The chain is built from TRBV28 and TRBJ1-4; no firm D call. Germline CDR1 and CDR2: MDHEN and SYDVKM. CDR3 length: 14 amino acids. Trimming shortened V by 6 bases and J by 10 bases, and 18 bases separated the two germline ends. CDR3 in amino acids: CASSPGVFPGKLFF. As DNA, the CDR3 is TGTGCCAGCAGCCCGGGCGTATTTCCCGGAAAACTGTTTTTT.

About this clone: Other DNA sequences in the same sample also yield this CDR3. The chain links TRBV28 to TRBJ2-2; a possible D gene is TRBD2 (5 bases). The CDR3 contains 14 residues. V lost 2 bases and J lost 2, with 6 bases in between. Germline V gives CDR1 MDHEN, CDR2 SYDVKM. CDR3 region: CASSLRLNTGELFF. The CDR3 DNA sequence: TGTGCCAGCAGTTTAAGACTAAACACCGGGGAGCTGTTTTTT. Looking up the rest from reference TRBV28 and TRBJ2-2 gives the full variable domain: DVKVTQSSRYLVKRTGEKVFLECVQDMDHENMFWYRQDPGLGLRLIYFSYDVKMKEKGDIPEGYSVSREKKERFSLILESASTNQTSMYLCASSLRLNTGELFFGEGSRLTVL.

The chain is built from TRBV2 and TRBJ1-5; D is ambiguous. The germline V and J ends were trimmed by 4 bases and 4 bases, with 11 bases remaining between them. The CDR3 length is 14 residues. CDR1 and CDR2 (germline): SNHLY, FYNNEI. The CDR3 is CASSGLTLNQPQHF. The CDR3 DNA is TGTGCCAGCAGTGGCCTCACATTGAATCAGCCCCAGCATTTT.

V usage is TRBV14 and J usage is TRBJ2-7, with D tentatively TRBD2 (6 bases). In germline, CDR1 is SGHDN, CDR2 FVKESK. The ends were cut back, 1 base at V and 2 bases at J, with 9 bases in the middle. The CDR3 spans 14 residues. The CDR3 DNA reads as TGTGCCAGCAGCCAAGGTGCTAGCGCCTACGAGCAGTACTTC. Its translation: CASSQGASAYEQYF.

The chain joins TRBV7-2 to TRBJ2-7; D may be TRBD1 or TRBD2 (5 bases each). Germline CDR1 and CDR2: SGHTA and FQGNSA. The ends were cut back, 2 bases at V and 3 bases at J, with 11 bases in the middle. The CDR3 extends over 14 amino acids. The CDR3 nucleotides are TGTGCCAGCAGCTTAACTGGGGGAAGCTACGAGCAGTACTTC. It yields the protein CASSLTGGSYEQYF.

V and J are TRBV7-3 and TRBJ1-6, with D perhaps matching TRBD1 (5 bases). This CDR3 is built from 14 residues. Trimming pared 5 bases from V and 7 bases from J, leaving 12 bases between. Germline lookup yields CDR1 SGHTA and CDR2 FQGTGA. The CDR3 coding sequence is TGTGCCAGCAGCCCAGGGATGGAAAATTCACCCCTCCACTTT. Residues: CASSPGMENSPLHF. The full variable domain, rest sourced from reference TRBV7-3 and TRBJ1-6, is GAGVSQTPSNKVTEKGKYVELRCDPISGHTALYWYRQSLGQGPEFLIYFQGTGAADDSGLPNDRFFAVRPEGSVSTLKIQRTERGDSAVYLCASSPGMENSPLHFGNGTRLTVT.

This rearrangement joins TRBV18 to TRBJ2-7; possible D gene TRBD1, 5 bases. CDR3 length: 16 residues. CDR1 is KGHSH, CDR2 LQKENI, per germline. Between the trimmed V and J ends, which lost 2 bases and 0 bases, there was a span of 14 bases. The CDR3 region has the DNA TGTGCCAGCTCACCAACTACAGGCAGTTACTCCTACGAGCAGTACTTC. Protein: CASSPTTGSYSYEQYF.

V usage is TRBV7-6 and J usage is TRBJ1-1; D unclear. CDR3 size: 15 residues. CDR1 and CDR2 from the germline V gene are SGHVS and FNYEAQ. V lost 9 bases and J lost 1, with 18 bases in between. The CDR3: CASQLTAAANTEAFF. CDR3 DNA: TGTGCCAGTCAGCTTACGGCAGCGGCGAACACTGAAGCTTTCTTT.

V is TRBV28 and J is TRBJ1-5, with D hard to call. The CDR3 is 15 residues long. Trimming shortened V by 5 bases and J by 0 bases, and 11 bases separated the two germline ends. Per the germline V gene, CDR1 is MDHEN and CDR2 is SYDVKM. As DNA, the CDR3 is TGTGCCAGCAGTCGCGACAAGAATAGCAATCAGCCCCAGCATTTT. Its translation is CASSRDKNSNQPQHF.

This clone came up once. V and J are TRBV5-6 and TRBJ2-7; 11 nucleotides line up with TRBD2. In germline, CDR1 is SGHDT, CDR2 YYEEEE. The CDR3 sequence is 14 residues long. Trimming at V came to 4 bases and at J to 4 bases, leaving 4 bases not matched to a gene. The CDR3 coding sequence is TGTGCCAGCAGCCCACTAGCGGGAGCATACGAGCAGTACTTC. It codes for CASSPLAGAYEQYF.

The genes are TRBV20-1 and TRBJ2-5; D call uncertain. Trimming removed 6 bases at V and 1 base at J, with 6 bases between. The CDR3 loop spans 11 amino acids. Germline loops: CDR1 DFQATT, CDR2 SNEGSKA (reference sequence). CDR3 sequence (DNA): TGCAGTGCCCCCGTCCAAGAGACCCAGTACTTC. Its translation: CSAPVQETQYF.